The source of this TCR beta chain is a study of CD8 T cells in ankylosing spondylitis. Overall study results and limits: Disease-associated clones were reportedly significantly overrepresented in matched ankylosing spondylitis synovial fluid.

Using its own MiXCR run on the 5' RACE reads, TCRdb lists one record per CDR3 protein. The data contain 130,000 or so distinct CDR3 sequences, around 10% of them singletons. This clonotype appeared many times. Its antigen remains unknown. One end of the junction does not line up with germline, which may come from a read error. The germline V gene encodes CDR1 SGHRS and CDR2 YFSETQ. This CDR3 is 16 amino acids long. The chain uses TRBV5-1 and TRBJ1-1; D perhaps matches TRBD1 (6 bases). The sequencing input was blood, either unsorted or a sorted T cell fraction (not recorded which). The sequence was collected from a female donor with ankylosing spondylitis or in good health (not recorded which). The CDR3 bases are TGCGCCAGCAGCTTGGGTTCCTACTCACGGGACACTGAAGTTTTCTTT. Translation gives CASSLGSYSRDTEVFF.